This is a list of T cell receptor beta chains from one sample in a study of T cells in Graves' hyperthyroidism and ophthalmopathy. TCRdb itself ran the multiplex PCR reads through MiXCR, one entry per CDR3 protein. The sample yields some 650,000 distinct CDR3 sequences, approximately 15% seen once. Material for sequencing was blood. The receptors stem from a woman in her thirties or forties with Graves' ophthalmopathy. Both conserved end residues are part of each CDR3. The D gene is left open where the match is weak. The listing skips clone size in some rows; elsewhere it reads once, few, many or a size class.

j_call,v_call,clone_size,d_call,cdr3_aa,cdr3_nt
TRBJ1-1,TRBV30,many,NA,CAWRSNTEAFF,TGTGCCTGGAGATCTAACACTGAAGCTTTCTTT
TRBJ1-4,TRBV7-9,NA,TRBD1,CASSSGQPAKLFF,TGTGCCAGCAGCTCGGGACAGCCCGCAAAACTGTTTTTT
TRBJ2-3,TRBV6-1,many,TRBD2,CASSSRFERGNTDTQYF,TGTGCCAGCAGTTCCCGTTTTGAGCGGGGAAACACAGATACGCAGTATTTT
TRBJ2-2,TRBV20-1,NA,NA,CSARRVGGLNTGELFF,TGCAGTGCTAGGAGGGTGGGGGGGCTAAACACCGGGGAGCTGTTTTTT
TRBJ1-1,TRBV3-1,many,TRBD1,CASSQDRGQNTEAFF,TGTGCCAGCAGCCAGGACAGGGGGCAGAACACTGAAGCTTTCTTT
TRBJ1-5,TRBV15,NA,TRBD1,CATSRGGTGVIQPQHF,TGTGCCACCAGCAGGGGTGGGACAGGGGTCATTCAGCCCCAGCATTTT
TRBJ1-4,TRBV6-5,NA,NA,CASSYKGYGEKLFF,TGTGCCAGCAGTTACAAGGGTTATGGAGAAAAACTGTTTTTT
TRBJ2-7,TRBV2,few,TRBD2,CASNHGLATSYEQYF,TGTGCCAGCAACCACGGACTAGCGACTTCCTACGAGCAGTACTTC
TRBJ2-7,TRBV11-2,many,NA,CASSPTGNSEQYF,TGTGCCAGCAGCCCTACAGGGAATAGCGAGCAGTACTTC
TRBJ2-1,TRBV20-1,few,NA,CSARDPFLPYNEQFF,TGCAGTGCTAGAGATCCCTTCCTCCCTTACAATGAGCAGTTCTTC
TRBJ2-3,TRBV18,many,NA,CASSGPGVGDTQYF,TGTGCCAGCTCAGGTCCGGGCGTCGGAGATACGCAGTATTTT
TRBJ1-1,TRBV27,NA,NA,CASSFMPDTEAFF,TGTGCCAGCAGTTTCATGCCGGACACTGAAGCTTTCTTT
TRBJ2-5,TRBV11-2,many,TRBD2,CASSLGSSGEGETQYF,TGTGCCAGCAGCTTAGGATCCAGCGGGGAAGGAGAGACCCAGTACTTC
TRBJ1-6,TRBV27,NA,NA,CASSSIGLESPLHF,TGTGCCAGCAGTTCCATAGGGTTGGAATCACCCCTCCACTTT
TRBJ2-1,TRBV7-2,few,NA,CASSLDPGTLYNEQFF,TGTGCCAGCAGCTTAGATCCCGGAACCCTATACAATGAGCAGTTCTTC
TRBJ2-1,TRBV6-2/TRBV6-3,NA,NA,CASSYSLRHNEQFF,TGTGCCAGCAGTTACTCCCTCCGCCACAATGAGCAGTTCTTC
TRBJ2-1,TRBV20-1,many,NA,CSAEVSPGSEQFF,TGCAGTGCTGAGGTTTCTCCCGGATCGGAGCAGTTCTTC
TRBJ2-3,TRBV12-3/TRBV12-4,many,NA,CASSLGQATSTDTQYF,TGTGCCAGCAGTTTAGGGCAGGCGACTAGCACAGATACGCAGTATTTT
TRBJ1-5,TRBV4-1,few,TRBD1,CASSQDRVRGWPQHF,TGCGCCAGCAGCCAAGATCGGGTCAGGGGGTGGCCCCAGCATTTT
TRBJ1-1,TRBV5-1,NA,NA,CASSNLQGLVTEAFF,TGCGCCAGCAGCAACCTCCAGGGCCTAGTCACTGAAGCTTTCTTT
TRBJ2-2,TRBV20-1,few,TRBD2,CSARPSGGWKTGELFF,TGCAGTGCTCGACCTAGCGGGGGGTGGAAAACCGGGGAGCTGTTTTTT
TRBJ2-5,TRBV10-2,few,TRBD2,CASSEPGLAHQETQYF,TGCGCCAGCAGTGAGCCGGGACTAGCGCATCAAGAGACCCAGTACTTC
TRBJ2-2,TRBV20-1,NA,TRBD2,CSARDWGTSGRAGELFF,TGCAGTGCTAGAGATTGGGGGACTAGCGGGAGAGCCGGGGAGCTGTTTTTT
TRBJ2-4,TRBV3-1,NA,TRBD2,CASSQGLDPAGAENIQYF,TGTGCCAGCAGCCAAGGCTTGGATCCAGCGGGAGCCGAGAACATTCAGTACTTC
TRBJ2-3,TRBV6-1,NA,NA,CASSSQGLSTDTQYF,TGTGCCAGCAGTTCACAGGGATTAAGCACAGATACGCAGTATTTT
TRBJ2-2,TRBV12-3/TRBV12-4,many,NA,CASSWFGTNTGELFF,TGTGCCAGCAGTTGGTTCGGTACGAACACCGGGGAGCTGTTTTTT
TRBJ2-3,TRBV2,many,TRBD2,CASSESGIMDTQYF,TGTGCCAGCAGTGAAAGCGGGATAATGGATACGCAGTATTTT
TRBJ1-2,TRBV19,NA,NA,CASSMIQDGNYGYTF,TGTGCCAGTAGTATGATACAGGACGGGAACTATGGCTACACCTTC
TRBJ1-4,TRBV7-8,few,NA,CASSLRRINEKLFF,TGTGCCAGCAGCTTAAGACGGATAAATGAAAAACTGTTTTTT
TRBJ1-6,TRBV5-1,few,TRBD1,CASSLDRGQGDNSPLHF,TGCGCCAGCAGCTTGGATCGCGGACAGGGCGATAATTCACCCCTCCACTTT
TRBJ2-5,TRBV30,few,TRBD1,CAWGTGDETQYF,TGTGCCTGGGGGACAGGGGACGAGACCCAGTACTTC
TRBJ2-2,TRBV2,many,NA,CASSREFGTNTGELFF,TGTGCCAGCAGCCGCGAGTTCGGTACGAACACCGGGGAGCTGTTTTTT
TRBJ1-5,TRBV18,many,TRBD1,CASSPAQGGGQPQHF,TGTGCCAGCTCACCGGCGCAGGGGGGAGGCCAGCCCCAGCATTTT
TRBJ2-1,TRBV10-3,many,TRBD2,CAISVLVRGGYNEQFF,TGTGCCATCAGTGTACTAGTTCGGGGGGGGTACAATGAGCAGTTCTTC
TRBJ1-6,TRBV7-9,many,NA,CASSSGPNSPLHF,TGTGCCAGCAGCTCGGGACCTAATTCACCCCTCCACTTT
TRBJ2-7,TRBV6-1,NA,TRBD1,CASSTWTGDYEQYF,TGTGCCAGCAGCACGTGGACAGGGGACTACGAGCAGTACTTC
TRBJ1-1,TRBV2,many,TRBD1,CASRLGQELEAFF,TGTGCCAGCAGACTGGGACAGGAACTCGAAGCTTTCTTT
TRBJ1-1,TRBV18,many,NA,CASSQGSENTEAFF,TGTGCCAGCTCGCAGGGGTCGGAGAACACTGAAGCTTTCTTT
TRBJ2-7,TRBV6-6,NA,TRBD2,CASSYSGDYLSAYEQYF,TGTGCCAGCAGTTACTCGGGGGACTACCTATCCGCCTACGAGCAGTACTTC